One T cell receptor beta chain is described in this entry. Antigen unknown. The data are from a study of cytomegalovirus exposure and HLA in healthy donors. Study information: An analysis done earlier identified 100 million to 140 million unique TCR beta sequences from 190 million or so T cells. Tens of millions of unique TCR sequences came from HLA-typed donors in an early release. Broader study findings: V- and J-gene trimming of TCR beta was linked (in a later analysis) to a missense DCLRE1C variant.

This CDR3 has 14 amino acids. Trimming took 5 bases from V and 3 from J; bases not matched to a gene: 7. Germline-derived CDR1 and CDR2 are PRHDT and FYEKMQ (reference sequence). The study ran its PCR with 60 Vbeta and 13 Jbeta primers. Data came from immunoSEQ multiplex PCR; TCRdb stores just in-frame clones and leaves some out. This sample has 140,000 or so clones; 80% occur once, and the top ten carry 4.5%. The rearrangement joins TRBV13 to TRBJ2-7; 7 positions agree with TRBD1. The source is a man aged 35-49 years in good health and CMV-seronegative. Source material: PBMCs. DNA of the CDR3: TGTGCCAGCAGCGACAGGGCTGTGGGCTACGAGCAGTACTTC. Translated: CASSDRAVGYEQYF.